This record concerns one T cell receptor beta chain sequence. What it binds is unknown. As defined, naive CD8 cells were CD45RO-negative and positively selected for CCR7, with terminally differentiated effector memory CD45RA+ cells excluded. The trim removed 5 bases at V and 2 bases at J, leaving 4 bases unmatched. CDR3 size: 14 residues. Germline CDR1 MNHEY, CDR2 SMNVEV (reference sequence). Method: immunoSEQ multiplex PCR; TCRdb's copy keeps in-frame clones and lacks some. The sample contains about 2 million clones, about 95% of which appear only once. The data stem from a study of shared clonotypes between healthy human individuals. General observations from the study: Relative to their counterparts shared across all four donors, non-shared clonotypes exhibited diminished generation probabilities.

The sample consisted of naive CD8+ T cells sorted from blood. The clonotype originates from a man younger than 30 in good health. This rearrangement joins TRBV27 to TRBJ2-3; 7 nucleotides line up with TRBD1. CDR3 nucleotides: TGTGCCAGCAGTCCCGGGACAGTCACAGATACGCAGTATTTT. Translated, it gives CASSPGTVTDTQYF.